This TCR beta chain came from a study of relationships among human T cell subsets. As regards this clonotype: No antigen is known for it. The germline gene is not matched at one end of the junction; a read error may be the cause.

Germline V lookup: CDR1 SGHNT, CDR2 YYREEE (reference sequence). The CDR3 extends over 15 amino acids. CD4+CD25+ regulatory T cells came from anti-CD25 bead selection of positively selected CD4+ cells. T cell subsets were isolated with magnetic beads coated with subset-specific monoclonal antibodies. TCR alpha and beta CDR3s were amplified from mRNA by semiquantitative ARM-PCR. Tagged nested gene-specific primers were used first, then communal superprimers amplified exponentially. Nested primers were removed by exonuclease before the second PCR round. TCRdb processed the multiplex PCR reads anew with MiXCR; each CDR3 protein has one entry. The sample yields under 15,000 distinct CDR3 sequences, 50% to 75% seen once. General study results and limits: Over 60% of CD8+ cytotoxic sequences came from clones with over 100 reads. Th1, Th2 and regulatory T cells shared many CDR3 sequences.

Specimen: Tregs sorted from blood. The genes are TRBV5-4 and TRBJ2-7; TRBD1 agrees at 7 bases. The origin of this receptor is a man in his forties in good health. DNA of the CDR3: TGCGCCAGCAGCTGGAGACAGGGTAGATCCTACGAGCAGTACTTC. It codes for CASSWRQGRSYEQYF.